What follows are 19 T cell receptor beta chains derived from one specimen sequenced in a study of T cells in localized non-small cell lung cancer. The table came from immunoSEQ multiplex PCR; TCRdb's copy has only in-frame clones and leaves some out. This table holds around 26,000 clones, around 85% found once. The sequences come from peripheral blood, collected before any cancer treatment. Every receptor here comes from a man aged 40-75 years with stage III squamous cell lung carcinoma.

The chain joins TRBV28 to TRBJ2-2; D ambiguous. Per the germline V gene, CDR1 is MDHEN and CDR2 is SYDVKM. This CDR3 has 14 amino acids. V lost 3 bases and J 7 bases, leaving 12 bases between the germline ends. DNA of the CDR3: TGTGCCAGCAGTTTCTTGGGGTTTAACGGGGAGCTGTTTTTT. Protein: CASSFLGFNGELFF.

The chain combines TRBV27 with TRBJ1-1, with D possibly being TRBD1 (6 bases). Trimming cost V 7 bases and J 0 bases, with 21 bases left between them. Per the germline V gene, CDR1 is MNHEY and CDR2 is SMNVEV (reference sequence). This CDR3 contains 17 residues. The CDR3 bases are TGTGCCAGCATCCAGACAGGAGCGGAAGACATGAACACTGAAGCTTTCTTT. This codes for CASIQTGAEDMNTEAFF.

The chain couples TRBV4-2 to TRBJ2-1, with D uncertain. In germline, CDR1 is LGHNA, CDR2 YNFKEQ. V was shortened by 0 bases and J by 5 bases, with 17 bases between the two germline ends. CDR3 length equals 17 residues. The CDR3 is CASSQDSGQPNNNEQFF. In DNA form, the CDR3 reads TGTGCCAGCAGCCAAGACAGTGGCCAGCCGAACAACAATGAGCAGTTCTTC.

J is TRBJ2-1 and V is TRBV5-1; D uncertain. Germline CDR1 is SGHRS and CDR2 is YFSETQ. V was pared by 1 base and J by 5 bases, with 4 bases between. The CDR3 is made up of 12 amino acids. The CDR3 loop reads CASSLTDNEQFF. CDR3 DNA sequence: TGCGCCAGCAGCTTGACGGACAATGAGCAGTTCTTC.

The rearrangement uses TRBV4-1 and TRBJ2-7, with D hard to call. The germline CDR1 and CDR2 sequences are MGHRA and YSYEKL. Trimming pared 4 bases from V and 6 bases from J, leaving 13 bases between. The CDR3 has 13 residues. This CDR3 reads CASSPTTRSEQYV. The CDR3 region has the DNA TGCGCCAGCAGCCCAACGACAAGGTCCGAGCAGTACGTC.

The genes are TRBV19 and TRBJ2-4; no reliable D call. Germline CDR1 LNHDA, CDR2 SQIVND (reference sequence). Deletions cut 4 bases from V and 8 bases from J, with 12 bases between. The CDR3 covers 13 residues. The CDR3, as DNA: TGTGCCAGTAGTAACGTTATGGGTGACATTCAGTACTTC. The encoded protein is CASSNVMGDIQYF.

V and J are TRBV7-2 and TRBJ2-1; the match to TRBD1 covers 9 bases. CDR3 length: 14 amino acids. The germline CDR1 and CDR2 sequences are SGHTA and FQGNSA. With 7 bases clipped from V and 5 bases from J, the junction kept 6 bases outside the gene matches. This CDR3 reads CASTKDRGHNEQFF. The DNA of the CDR3 is TGTGCCAGCACGAAGGACAGGGGCCACAATGAGCAGTTCTTC.

The chain links TRBV28 to TRBJ1-2; tentatively, D is TRBD1 (5 bases). With 5 bases removed from V and 4 bases from J, the gap between germline ends came to 14 bases. The CDR3 runs to 14 residues. CDR1 and CDR2 (germline): MDHEN, SYDVKM. Here the CDR3 DNA reads TGTGCCAGCAGTCCCGGGACGTCAGTCTATGGCTACACCTTC. Translated, it gives CASSPGTSVYGYTF.

This clone was detected once. The chain couples TRBV28 to TRBJ1-2, with unresolved D. Trimming cost V 8 bases and J 4 bases, with 17 bases left between them. The germline V gene encodes CDR1 MDHEN and CDR2 SYDVKM. The CDR3 sequence is 14 residues long. The CDR3 loop is CASGTPDGGYGYTF. As DNA, the CDR3 is TGTGCCAGCGGCACCCCGGATGGTGGCTATGGCTACACCTTC.

By sample fraction, this clone is large (0.1 to 1%). V usage is TRBV7-2 and J usage is TRBJ1-2; D call uncertain. V lost 2 bases, J lost 3 bases, and 4 bases lay in between. Germline V gene sequence: CDR1 SGHTA, CDR2 FQGNSA. The CDR3 is 12 amino acids. CDR3 in DNA: TGTGCCAGCAGCTTATCGGACTATGGCTACACCTTC. Residues: CASSLSDYGYTF.

J is TRBJ1-3 and V is TRBV5-6; D unclear. CDR3 length: 15 residues. Germline values: CDR1 SGHDT, CDR2 YYEEEE. Trimming shortened V by 4 bases and J by 5 bases, and 16 bases separated the two germline ends. In DNA, the CDR3 is TGTGCCAGCAGCACGTACGGCCTTTCAAGAAACACCATATATTTT. The encoded protein is CASSTYGLSRNTIYF.

The V gene is TRBV6-1, the J gene TRBJ2-7; D remains ambiguous. Trimming removed 0 bases from V and 2 bases from J, with 11 bases in between. The CDR3 sequence is 15 residues long. Germline V gene lookup returns CDR1 MNHNS and CDR2 SASEGT. CDR3 amino acids: CASSEAEQFTYEQYF. The CDR3 DNA is TGTGCCAGCAGTGAAGCGGAACAGTTCACCTACGAGCAGTACTTC.

This chain connects TRBV9 to TRBJ1-3; 11 nucleotides match TRBD1. This CDR3 region has 15 residues. Germline V gene data show CDR1 as SGDLS and CDR2 as YYNGEE. The V gene end was trimmed by 0 bases and the J gene end by 8 bases; junction bases not matched to a gene: 4. The CDR3 is CASSVADRGPYTIYF. In DNA, the CDR3 is TGTGCCAGCAGCGTAGCGGACAGGGGGCCATACACCATATATTTT.

This chain connects TRBV7-9 to TRBJ1-2; 9 bases fit TRBD1. The junction had 4 bases not matched to a gene; V was cut back by 1 base and J by 4 bases. Germline V gene data show CDR1 as SEHNR and CDR2 as FQNEAQ (reference sequence). The CDR3 contains 15 residues. This CDR3 is CASSLGGTGSYGYTF. CDR3 DNA sequence: TGTGCCAGCAGCTTAGGAGGGACAGGGAGCTATGGCTACACCTTC. The entire variable domain, with the rest obtained from reference TRBV7-9 and TRBJ1-2, is as follows: DTGVSQNPRHKITKRGQNVTFRCDPISEHNRLYWYRQTLGQGPEFLTYFQNEAQLEKSRLLSDRFSAERPKGSFSTLEIQRTEQGDSAMYLCASSLGGTGSYGYTFGSGTRLTVV.

The rearrangement links TRBV20-1 to TRBJ2-7; D unresolved. Germline CDR1 and CDR2: DFQATT and SNEGSKA (reference sequence). Trimming took off 5 bases at V and 1 base at J, with 6 bases between the two ends. The CDR3 consists of 11 residues. The chain's CDR3 is CSASKSYEQYF. DNA for the CDR3: TGCAGTGCTTCAAAATCCTACGAGCAGTACTTC.

The chain couples TRBV27 to TRBJ1-6; D not certain. Germline CDR1 MNHEY, CDR2 SMNVEV (reference sequence). V lost 4 bases and J 10 bases, leaving 8 bases between the germline ends. The CDR3 contains 12 residues. For the CDR3, the DNA is TGTGCCAGCAGTTCCGTGGGGTCACCCCTCCACTTT. Its translation: CASSSVGSPLHF.

V gene TRBV6-1 combines with J gene TRBJ2-7, with D uncertain. Germline V gene sequence: CDR1 MNHNS, CDR2 SASEGT. The germline V and J ends were trimmed by 4 bases and 1 base, with 8 bases remaining between them. The CDR3 runs 13 residues. The CDR3 DNA reads TGTGCCAGCAGTGTGACGGATTCCTACGAGCAGTACGTC. Protein sequence: CASSVTDSYEQYV.

The chain couples TRBV5-6 to TRBJ1-1; D gene uncertain. This CDR3 comprises 14 residues. V shed 7 bases and J shed 1 base, with 14 bases lying between them. In germline, CDR1 is SGHDT, CDR2 YYEEEE. The CDR3 protein is CASRRWPPNTEAFF. CDR3 in DNA: TGTGCCAGCCGTAGGTGGCCACCGAACACTGAAGCTTTCTTT.

V gene TRBV6-4 combines with J gene TRBJ1-6; D is possibly TRBD1 (5 bases). This CDR3 comprises 15 residues. Trimming cost V 2 bases and J 0 bases, with 5 bases left between them. Germline V gene sequence: CDR1 MRHNA, CDR2 SNTAGT. The chain's CDR3 is CASSDGGSYNSPLHF. CDR3 DNA: TGTGCCAGCAGTGACGGGGGCTCCTATAATTCACCCCTCCACTTT.